This entry describes one TCR beta chain. Its target is not known. The sample is drawn from a study of T cells expressing NK-cell markers. The wider study: All TCR beta repertoires analysed originated from sorted CD3+CD56+NKG2C+, CD3+CD56+NKG2C- and CD3+CD56-NKG2C+ T cells. Study results and caveats: Of the CD8+ T cell pool in 6 or 7 donors, roughly 1.0-7.5% was accounted for by dominant NKG2C+ clonotypes. Evidence did not settle whether expanded NKG2C+ T cell clones targeted HCMV.

The length of the CDR3 is 19 residues. Germline V gives CDR1 LGHDT, CDR2 YNNKEL (reference sequence). TCRdb derives one entry per CDR3 protein from the 5' RACE reads, leaving out DNA. Its clone listing holds some 460,000 distinct CDR3 sequences. Specimen: blood T cells: a sorted CD56 or NKG2C T cell subset, CD4+ or CD8+ T cells, or bulk PBMC T cells (not recorded which). This sequence originates from a woman aged 50 to 60 in good health. J is TRBJ1-5 and V is TRBV3-1; without DNA, the TCRdb call of TRBD1 cannot be checked. CDR3: CASSQRPPGTGGGDQPQHF.